This T cell receptor beta chain was sequenced in a study of shared clonotypes between healthy human individuals. Study results and caveats: Naive subsets generally exceeded memory subsets in estimated richness.

With 7 bases removed from V and 3 bases from J, the gap between germline ends came to 15 bases. The CDR3 sequence is 14 residues long. From germline, CDR1 is MNHNS and CDR2 SASEGT. The assay used deep level. The method was immunoSEQ multiplex PCR; TCRdb's version includes in-frame clones alone and lacks a portion of them. The table has 900,000 to 1,200,000 clones, 78% seen once. Regarding this clone: Its antigen is unknown.

The source of this sequence is a man in his late teens or twenties in good health. Some clones in this sample may be carry-over from other donors' samples. The chain uses TRBV6-1 and TRBJ1-1, with D tentatively TRBD1 (6 bases). Specimen: memory CD4+ T cells from PBMCs. Subset of the sample: CD45RA-negative fraction. The CDR3 nucleotides read TGTGCCAGCATTAGGATAGGGGGGGACACTGAAGCTTTCTTT. This gives the protein CASIRIGGDTEAFF.